This entry lists 4 T cell receptor beta chains sequenced from one sample in a study of blood T cell repertoires in COVID-19. Profiled with immunoSEQ multiplex PCR; TCRdb holds only in-frame clones, not every one. The profile covers fewer than 400,000 clones, with around nine tenths appearing a single time and 10% taken by the ten largest. Sequencing was performed on PBMCs or T cells enriched from blood (not recorded which). The receptors come from a woman between 45 and 65 years old who had recovered from COVID-19.

The chain recombines TRBV5-1 with TRBJ2-1, with 10 bases fitting TRBD1. The germline V gene has CDR1 SGHRS and CDR2 YFSETQ. The trim removed 4 bases at V and 5 bases at J, leaving 9 bases unmatched. The CDR3 is 16 amino acids. The DNA for the CDR3 is TGCGCCAGCAGCCCGGACGGGACAGGGGAAAACAATGAGCAGTTCTTC. Translating it yields CASSPDGTGENNEQFF.

This clone was seen only a few times. The rearrangement links TRBV3-1 (or the pseudogene TRBV3-2) to TRBJ1-5; D is uncertain. The ends were cut back, 0 bases at V and 7 bases at J, with 7 bases in the middle. This CDR3 contains 13 residues. Looked up from germline, CDR1 is LGHDT and CDR2 is YNNKEL (reference sequence). CDR3 sequence: CASSQESGQPQHF. CDR3 DNA sequence: TGTGCCAGCAGCCAAGAGTCGGGGCAGCCCCAGCATTTT.

This clone was seen a few times. The CDR3 DNA reads as TGCGCCAGCAGCCTGGAAGGACAGGGTTGGTACAATGAGCAGTTCTTC. This gives the protein CASSLEGQGWYNEQFF. The chain joins TRBV5-1 to TRBJ2-1, with 8 bases fitting TRBD1. Trimming at V came to 4 bases and at J to 4 bases, leaving 10 bases not matched to a gene. This CDR3 spans 16 amino acids. Looked up from germline, CDR1 is SGHRS and CDR2 is YFSETQ.

Only a few counts were recorded for this clone. The CDR3 sequence: CASSVSRDYPHEKLFF. DNA for the CDR3: TGTGCCAGCAGTGTCTCCAGGGACTACCCCCATGAAAAACTGTTTTTT. The chain recombines TRBV27 with TRBJ1-4; possibly TRBD1 for D (5 bases). The germline V gene has CDR1 MNHEY and CDR2 SMNVEV (reference sequence). The CDR3 consists of 16 residues. Trimming removed 5 bases at V and 6 bases at J, with 19 bases between. The complete variable domain, with remaining parts taken from reference TRBV27 and TRBJ1-4, reads EAQVTQNPRYLITVTGKKLTVTCSQNMNHEYMSWYRQDPGLGLRQIYYSMNVEVTDKGDVPEGYKVSRKEKRNFPLILESPSPNQTSLYFCASSVSRDYPHEKLFFGSGTQLSVL.